This T cell receptor (beta chain) was observed in a study of cytomegalovirus exposure and HLA in healthy donors. J lost 5 bases, V lost 5 bases, and 4 bases had no gene match. Germline V gene sequence: CDR1 LNHDA, CDR2 SQIVND (reference sequence). The CDR3 contains 14 residues. A multiplex PCR was run with 60 Vbeta primers and 13 Jbeta primers. Data came from immunoSEQ multiplex PCR; TCRdb stores just in-frame clones and leaves some out. The data show about 110,000 clones, roughly 13% seen once. This chain connects TRBV19 to TRBJ2-7, with 12 positions matching TRBD2. This TCR came from a man between 35 and 55 years old in good health and CMV-seropositive. The material sequenced was PBMCs. The CDR3: CASSVRLAGDEQYF. The CDR3 DNA follows: TGTGCCAGTAGTGTCAGACTAGCGGGAGACGAGCAGTACTTC.